The 19 T cell receptor beta chains below all came from one sample that was sequenced in a study of OX40 agonist ivuxolimab in advanced cancers. Profiling relied on immunoSEQ multiplex PCR, and the TCRdb table lists in-frame clones only, not all of them. The sample records 50,000 to 65,000 clones, around 81% being singletons. The specimen was CD4+ or CD8+ T cells sorted from blood, collected in a trial of the OX40 agonist ivuxolimab. These receptors were collected from an adult with an advanced solid tumor such as melanoma, head and neck, liver or kidney cancer.

This chain joins TRBV2 and TRBJ1-3; possible D gene TRBD1, 5 bases. Trimming removed 5 bases at V and 0 bases at J, with 14 bases between. Germline-derived CDR1 and CDR2 are SNHLY and FYNNEI. The CDR3 covers 16 residues. CDR3 sequence reads: CASSTGRTSSGNTIYF. The CDR3 nucleotides are TGTGCCAGCAGTACTGGTCGGACAAGCTCTGGAAACACCATATATTTT.

CDR3 sequence (DNA): TGCGCCAGCAGCGGGGGGACAACTGGAAACACCATATATTTT. The encoded protein is CASSGGTTGNTIYF. This chain uses TRBV5-1 with TRBJ1-3; D perhaps matches TRBD1 (6 bases). The germline V gene has CDR1 SGHRS and CDR2 YFSETQ. The V gene lost 4 bases and the J gene lost 2 bases, with 10 bases spanning the gap. The CDR3 contains 14 residues.

This clone appeared a few times. The V gene is TRBV11-2, the J gene TRBJ2-3; no clear D gene. Germline-derived CDR1 and CDR2 are SGHAT and FQNNGV. Trimming took 3 bases from V and 1 from J, leaving 8 bases between them. The CDR3 covers 14 residues. The CDR3 sequence is CASSLVGGTDTQYF. The CDR3 DNA sequence: TGTGCCAGCAGCTTGGTCGGCGGCACAGATACGCAGTATTTT.

This clone has only one observation. This chain connects TRBV5-1 to TRBJ2-3, with a weak D call TRBD2 (6 bases). This CDR3 spans 15 amino acids. With 0 bases removed from V and 1 base from J, the gap between germline ends came to 9 bases. Germline V gene lookup returns CDR1 SGHRS and CDR2 YFSETQ. The CDR3 DNA reads TGCGCCAGCAGCTTGGCGGGGGTGGGCACAGATACGCAGTATTTT. It encodes CASSLAGVGTDTQYF.

This clone was picked up one time. The V and J genes are TRBV18 and TRBJ1-3, with D possibly matching TRBD1 (6 bases). Trimming took off 1 base at V and 4 bases at J, with 11 bases between the two ends. Germline V lookup: CDR1 KGHSH, CDR2 LQKENI. The CDR3 is made up of 15 amino acids. CDR3 nucleotide sequence: TGTGCCAGCTCACCACAGGACAGCCTCGGAAACACCATATATTTT. It specifies CASSPQDSLGNTIYF.

The V gene is TRBV18, the J gene TRBJ1-4, with TRBD1 identical over 7 bases. CDR3 length: 16 amino acids. V lost 0 bases to trimming and J lost 4 bases; unmatched junction nucleotides: 5. The germline CDR1 and CDR2 sequences are KGHSH and LQKENI. The CDR3 here is CASSPPGRGINEKLFF. The CDR3 region has the DNA TGTGCCAGCTCACCACCGGGCAGGGGGATTAATGAAAAACTGTTTTTT.

The chain recombines TRBV6-5 with TRBJ1-3; 9 nucleotides line up with TRBD1. Germline assignment: CDR1 MNHEY and CDR2 SVGAGI. V trimming: 0 bases; J trimming: 5 bases; junction bases outside the gene matches: 5. The CDR3 runs to 16 residues. This chain's CDR3 is CASSYSGQGGRNTIYF. The DNA for the CDR3 is TGTGCCAGCAGTTACTCGGGACAGGGTGGAAGAAACACCATATATTTT.

To note about this clone: Distinct nucleotide sequences in the sample also encode this CDR3. The chain employs TRBV11-3 and TRBJ2-7, with D perhaps TRBD1 or TRBD2 (5 bases each). Germline V gene data show CDR1 as SGHNT and CDR2 as YENEEA. Trimming shortened V by 4 bases and J by 3 bases, and 10 bases separated the two germline ends. The CDR3 extends over 13 amino acids. The CDR3 sequence is CASSSGTNYEQYF. The CDR3 nucleotides read TGTGCCAGCAGCTCTGGGACCAACTACGAGCAGTACTTC.

This clone has just a few counts. The chain joins TRBV5-5 to TRBJ2-3; TRBD1 agrees at 10 bases. The CDR3 covers 14 residues. J gave up 4 bases and V 4 bases, and 3 bases lay outside the gene matches. CDR1 SGHKS and CDR2 YYEKEE come from the germline V gene (reference sequence). The CDR3 loop reads CASSGTGVADTQYF. DNA of the CDR3: TGTGCCAGCAGCGGGACAGGGGTGGCAGATACGCAGTATTTT.

The V call is TRBV6-1, the J call TRBJ1-5; no reliable D call. The germline V gene has CDR1 MNHNS and CDR2 SASEGT. The CDR3 has 13 residues. Trimming took off 4 bases at V and 2 bases at J, with 6 bases between the two ends. The CDR3 loop is CASSVWGNQPQHF. DNA of the CDR3: TGTGCCAGCAGTGTTTGGGGCAATCAGCCCCAGCATTTT.

The chain is built from TRBV7-2 and TRBJ1-1; tentative D call: TRBD1 (6 bases). The germline V and J ends were trimmed by 3 bases and 4 bases, with 15 bases remaining between them. Germline V gives CDR1 SGHTA, CDR2 FQGNSA. This CDR3 contains 15 residues. For the CDR3, the DNA is TGTGCCAGCAGCTTGAACACAGGGAGGGGCACTGAAGCTTTCTTT. Its protein product is CASSLNTGRGTEAFF.

The chain couples TRBV27 to TRBJ1-6; maybe TRBD1 (5 bases). CDR1 and CDR2 (germline): MNHEY, SMNVEV (reference sequence). V was clipped by 4 bases and J by 7 bases, with 20 bases between them. The CDR3 contains 17 residues. As DNA, the CDR3 is TGTGCCAGCAGTTCCATCATAATCAGGGTGGGAAATTCACCCCTCCACTTT. Its protein is CASSSIIIRVGNSPLHF.

The rearrangement links TRBV27 to TRBJ1-2, with TRBD1 matching over 10 bases. Germline values: CDR1 MNHEY, CDR2 SMNVEV (reference sequence). There are 14 residues in the CDR3. V shed 5 bases, J shed 7 bases, and the junction held 7 bases outside the gene matches. DNA of the CDR3: TGTGCCAGCAGTCCGTGGGACAGGGGTGGTGGCTACACCTTC. Its protein product is CASSPWDRGGGYTF.

The chain combines TRBV27 with TRBJ2-3; 10 bases are shared with TRBD2. Per the germline V gene, CDR1 is MNHEY and CDR2 is SMNVEV (reference sequence). The CDR3 runs to 18 residues. J was trimmed by 0 bases and V by 3 bases; bases with no gene match: 9. CDR3 sequence: CASSLRSGGITSTDTQYF. Here the CDR3 DNA reads TGTGCCAGCAGTTTGCGTAGCGGGGGGATTACTAGCACAGATACGCAGTATTTT.

This chain uses TRBV29-1 with TRBJ2-3; possibly TRBD2 for D (7 bases). The V gene's germline CDR1 is SQVTM and CDR2 ANQGSEA. CDR3 length equals 13 residues. Trimming pared 3 bases from V and 2 bases from J, leaving 9 bases between. The CDR3 region has the DNA TGCAGCGTTGACGCGGGGGCCACAGATACGCAGTATTTT. Translating gives CSVDAGATDTQYF.

The rearrangement joins TRBV9 to TRBJ2-2; D tentatively reads TRBD1 or TRBD2 (5 bases each). The CDR3 covers 15 residues. Germline V gene sequence: CDR1 SGDLS, CDR2 YYNGEE. V gave up 3 bases and J gave up 0 bases, with 9 bases separating them. The CDR3 region is CASSAGTANTGELFF. Here the CDR3 DNA reads TGTGCCAGCAGCGCCGGGACGGCGAACACCGGGGAGCTGTTTTTT.

The chain carries TRBV27 and TRBJ1-1; 8 positions agree with TRBD1. The V segment lost 7 bases and the J segment 1 base; nucleotides outside the gene matches: 5. Per germline, CDR1 MNHEY and CDR2 SMNVEV (reference sequence). The CDR3 contains 14 residues. The CDR3 spells CASTLQGGNTEAFF. For the CDR3, the DNA is TGTGCCAGCACCCTACAGGGGGGGAACACTGAAGCTTTCTTT.

V usage is TRBV7-2 and J usage is TRBJ1-5; perhaps TRBD1 as D (6 bases). Germline V gives CDR1 SGHTA, CDR2 FQGNSA. The CDR3 totals 15 residues. Trimming cost V 4 bases and J 4 bases, with 14 bases left between them. CDR3 protein: CASSSDSAVNQPQHF. The CDR3 DNA is TGTGCCAGCAGCTCGGACAGCGCTGTAAATCAGCCCCAGCATTTT.

V usage is TRBV5-6 and J usage is TRBJ1-4, with D hard to call. This CDR3 spans 16 amino acids. In germline, CDR1 is SGHDT, CDR2 YYEEEE. V lost 1 base and J lost 0, with 10 bases in between. The CDR3 is CASSLTVVATNEKLFF. The CDR3, as DNA: TGTGCCAGCAGCTTGACAGTCGTTGCAACTAATGAAAAACTGTTTTTT.